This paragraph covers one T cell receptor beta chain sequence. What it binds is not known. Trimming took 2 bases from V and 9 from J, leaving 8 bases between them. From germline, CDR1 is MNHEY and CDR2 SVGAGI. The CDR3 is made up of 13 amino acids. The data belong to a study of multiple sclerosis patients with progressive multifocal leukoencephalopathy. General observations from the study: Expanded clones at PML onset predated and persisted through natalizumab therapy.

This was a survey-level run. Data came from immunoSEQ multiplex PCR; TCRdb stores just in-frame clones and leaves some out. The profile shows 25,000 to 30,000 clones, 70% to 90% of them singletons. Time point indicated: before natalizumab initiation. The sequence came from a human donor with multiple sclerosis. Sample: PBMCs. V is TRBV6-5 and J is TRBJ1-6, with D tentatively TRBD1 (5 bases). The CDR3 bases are TGTGCCAGCAGTTACCCGGGGGTTTCACCCCTCCACTTT. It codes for CASSYPGVSPLHF.